This T cell receptor beta chain was identified in a study of T cell changes during pregnancy in multiple sclerosis. CDR1 is LNHDA and CDR2 is SQIVND in the germline V gene (reference sequence). The CDR3 consists of 15 residues. V dropped 0 bases and J dropped 2 bases, with 9 bases sitting between them. Clones were sequenced by immunoSEQ multiplex PCR, and TCRdb holds only the in-frame ones, with some missing. The table has more than 35,000 clones, 70% to 90% seen once; the top ten hold about 6%. The sequence was collected from a female donor in good health, enrolled as a control in a pregnancy study. The chain couples TRBV19 to TRBJ2-3; a weak D match, TRBD1 (5 bases). The sample here was CD8+ T cells from peripheral blood mononuclear cells, taken after pregnancy. The DNA of the CDR3 is TGTGCCAGTAGTATAGAGTCAGGGTCCACAGATACGCAGTATTTT. The encoded protein is CASSIESGSTDTQYF.